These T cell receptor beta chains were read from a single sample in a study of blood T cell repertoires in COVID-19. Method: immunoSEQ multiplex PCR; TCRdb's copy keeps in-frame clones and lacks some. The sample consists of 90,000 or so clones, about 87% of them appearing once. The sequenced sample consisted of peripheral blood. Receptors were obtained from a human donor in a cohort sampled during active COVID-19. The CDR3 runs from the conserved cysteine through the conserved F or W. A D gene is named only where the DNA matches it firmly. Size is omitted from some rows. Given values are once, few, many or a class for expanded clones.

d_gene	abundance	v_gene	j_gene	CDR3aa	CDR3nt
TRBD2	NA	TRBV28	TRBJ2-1	CASSLPLAGREQFF	TGTGCCAGCAGTTTACCATTAGCGGGGCGTGAGCAGTTCTTC
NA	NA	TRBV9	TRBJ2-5	CASSVEGPGAFTGGTQYF	TGTGCCAGCAGCGTAGAAGGGCCCGGGGCCTTTACCGGGGGGACCCAGTACTTC
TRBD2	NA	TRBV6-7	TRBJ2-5	CASGIAGGDQETQYF	TGTGCCAGCGGTATAGCGGGAGGGGACCAAGAGACCCAGTACTTC
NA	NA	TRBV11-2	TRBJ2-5	CASSLGFQQETQYF	TGTGCCAGCAGCTTAGGGTTCCAGCAAGAGACCCAGTACTTC
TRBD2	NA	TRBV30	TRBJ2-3	CAWVLAGGGTQYF	TGTGCCTGGGTACTAGCGGGAGGGGGTACGCAGTATTTT
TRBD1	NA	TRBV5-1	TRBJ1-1	CASSWEQGMNTEAFF	TGCGCCAGCAGCTGGGAACAGGGGATGAACACTGAAGCTTTCTTT
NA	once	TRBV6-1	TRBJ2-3	CASSEFPGTDTQYF	TGTGCCAGCAGTGAATTTCCGGGCACAGATACGCAGTATTTT
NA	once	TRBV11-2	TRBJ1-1	CASSLELMMNTEAFF	TGTGCCAGCAGCTTAGAACTGATGATGAACACTGAAGCTTTCTTT
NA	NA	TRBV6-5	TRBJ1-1	CASSYELNTEAFF	TGTGCCAGCAGTTACGAGTTGAACACTGAAGCTTTCTTT
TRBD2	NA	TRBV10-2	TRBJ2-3	CASISPGLAAGPDTQYF	TGCGCCAGCATCTCCCCCGGACTAGCGGCCGGCCCAGATACGCAGTATTTT
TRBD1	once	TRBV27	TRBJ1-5	CASSRQGVSNQPQHF	TGTGCCAGCAGCCGTCAGGGGGTTAGCAATCAGCCCCAGCATTTT
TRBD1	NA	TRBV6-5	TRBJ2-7	CASSRDSGVGNEQYF	TGTGCCAGCAGTAGGGACAGTGGCGTCGGGAACGAGCAGTACTTC
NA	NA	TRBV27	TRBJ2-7	CASSLSSRYEQYF	TGTGCCAGCAGTTTATCGAGCAGGTACGAGCAGTACTTC
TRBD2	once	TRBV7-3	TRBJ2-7	CASSLIGKGLAGGISDYEQYF	TGTGCCAGCAGCTTAATCGGCAAGGGACTAGCGGGAGGTATTTCTGACTACGAGCAGTACTTC
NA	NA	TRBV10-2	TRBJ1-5	CASRLTGNQPQHF	TGCGCCAGCAGACTGACAGGAAATCAGCCCCAGCATTTT
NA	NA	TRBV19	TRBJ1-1	CASIPPGNTEAFF	TGTGCCAGTATCCCTCCGGGGAACACTGAAGCTTTCTTT
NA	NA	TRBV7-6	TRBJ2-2	CASSLRNGELFF	TGTGCCAGCAGCCTAAGAAACGGGGAGCTGTTTTTT
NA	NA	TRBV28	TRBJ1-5	CASAGIPNQPQHF	TGTGCCAGTGCGGGGATCCCCAATCAGCCCCAGCATTTT
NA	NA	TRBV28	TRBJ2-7	CASGRVTHQPHEQYF	TGTGCCAGCGGCAGGGTAACCCACCAACCACACGAGCAGTACTTC
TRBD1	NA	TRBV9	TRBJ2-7	CASSLGQASYEQYF	TGTGCCAGCAGCCTTGGACAGGCTTCCTACGAGCAGTACTTC
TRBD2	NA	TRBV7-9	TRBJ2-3	CASSTPAGEGDTQYF	TGTGCCAGCAGCACACCAGCGGGAGAGGGAGATACGCAGTATTTT
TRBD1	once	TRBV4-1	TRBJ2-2	CASSQNRGTGELFF	TGCGCCAGCAGCCAAAACAGGGGAACCGGGGAGCTGTTTTTT
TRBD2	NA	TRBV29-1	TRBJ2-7	CSVAPGTRGEEQYF	TGCAGCGTTGCCCCCGGGACTAGAGGTGAAGAGCAGTACTTC
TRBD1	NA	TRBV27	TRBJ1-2	CASRSTGGNHGYTF	TGTGCCAGCAGATCGACAGGGGGAAATCATGGCTACACCTTC
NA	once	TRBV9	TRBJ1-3	CASSSGGVGNTIYF	TGTGCCAGCAGCTCCGGGGGGGTTGGAAACACCATATATTTT
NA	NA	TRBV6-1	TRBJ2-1	CATQGLHDEQFF	TGTGCCACCCAGGGGCTTCACGATGAGCAGTTCTTC
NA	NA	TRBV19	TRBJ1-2	CASSIDLGDSYGYTF	TGTGCCAGTAGTATAGATCTGGGAGATTCCTATGGCTACACCTTC
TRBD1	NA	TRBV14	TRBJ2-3	CASSLQGAVADTQYF	TGTGCCAGCAGCCTACAGGGGGCAGTGGCAGATACGCAGTATTTT
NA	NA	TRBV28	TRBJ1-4	CASRRQVLGEKLFF	TGTGCCAGTAGGCGACAGGTTTTGGGTGAAAAACTGTTTTTT
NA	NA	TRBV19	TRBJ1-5	CASSGPGGNQPQHF	TGTGCCAGTAGTGGGCCGGGAGGCAATCAGCCCCAGCATTTT
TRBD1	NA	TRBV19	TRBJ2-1	CASSDRVSSYNEQFF	TGTGCCAGTAGTGACAGGGTGAGCTCCTACAATGAGCAGTTCTTC
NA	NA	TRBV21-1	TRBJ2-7	CAPEGQDYEQYF	TGTGCCCCCGAGGGACAGGACTACGAGCAGTACTTC
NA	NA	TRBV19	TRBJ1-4	CASRPGATNEKLFF	TGTGCCAGTCGCCCTGGAGCAACTAATGAAAAACTGTTTTTT
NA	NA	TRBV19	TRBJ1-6	CATQWGGGPNSPLHF	TGTGCCACCCAATGGGGCGGGGGACCTAATTCACCCCTCCACTTT
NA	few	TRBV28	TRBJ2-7	CASTPARGSSYEQYF	TGTGCCAGCACCCCTGCCAGGGGTAGCTCCTACGAGCAGTACTTC
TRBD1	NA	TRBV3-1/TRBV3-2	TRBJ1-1	CASSRHSTGSEAFF	TGTGCCAGCAGCCGACACTCGACAGGGTCTGAAGCTTTCTTT
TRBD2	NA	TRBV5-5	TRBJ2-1	CASSWTSGRDEQFF	TGTGCCAGCAGCTGGACTAGCGGGAGGGATGAGCAGTTCTTC
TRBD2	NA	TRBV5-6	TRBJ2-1	CASSLGAGANYNEQFF	TGTGCCAGCAGCTTGGGGGCGGGAGCTAACTACAATGAGCAGTTCTTC
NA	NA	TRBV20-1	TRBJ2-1	CSASEGLWLNEQFF	TGCAGTGCTAGTGAGGGACTGTGGCTCAATGAGCAGTTCTTC
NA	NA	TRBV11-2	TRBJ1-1	CASSLDRRGFEAFF	TGTGCCAGCAGCTTAGATAGAAGGGGGTTCGAAGCTTTCTTT
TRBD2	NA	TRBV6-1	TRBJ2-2	CASSGGTSGRLDTGELFF	TGTGCCAGCAGTGGGGGGACTAGCGGGAGGCTCGACACCGGGGAGCTGTTTTTT
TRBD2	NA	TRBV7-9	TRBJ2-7	CASSSSSGRRYEQYF	TGTGCCAGCAGTTCCTCTAGCGGGAGAAGATACGAGCAGTACTTC
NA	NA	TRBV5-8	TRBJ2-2	CASSLWGSSGAGELFF	TGTGCCAGCAGCTTGTGGGGTAGCTCCGGGGCCGGGGAGCTGTTTTTT
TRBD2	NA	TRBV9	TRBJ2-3	CASGGTSGFTDTQYF	TGTGCCAGCGGGGGGACTAGCGGTTTCACAGATACGCAGTATTTT
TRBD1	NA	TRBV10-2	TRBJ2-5	CASKATGGQLQETQYF	TGCGCCAGCAAAGCTACAGGGGGACAGCTCCAAGAGACCCAGTACTTC
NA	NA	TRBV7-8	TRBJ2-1	CASSFAWGNREQFF	TGTGCCAGCAGCTTTGCGTGGGGCAACCGTGAGCAGTTCTTC
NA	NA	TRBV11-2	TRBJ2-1	CASSFRTEGDEQFF	TGTGCCAGCAGCTTTCGGACAGAGGGCGATGAGCAGTTCTTC
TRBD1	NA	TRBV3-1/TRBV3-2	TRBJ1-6	CASSHPQGVNSPLHF	TGTGCCAGCAGCCACCCCCAGGGGGTGAATTCACCCCTCCACTTT